This is a list of T cell receptor beta chains from one sample in a study of response to subunit inactivated influenza vaccine. Each CDR3 protein is one row after TCRdb ran MiXCR on the RT-PCR reads. Here the sample spans around 520,000 distinct CDR3 sequences, over 9.5% being singletons. Sample: PBMCs from blood, taken on the day of vaccination. The receptors here all came from a man aged 50-60 years who received an inactivated influenza vaccine. Both conserved end residues are part of each CDR3. Fields, in order: J gene, CDR3 length, D gene, clone size, V gene, CDR3 DNA, CDR3 protein. The D gene is left open where the match is weak. Rows give clone size only sometimes, using once, few, many, or a class for an expanded clone.

TRBJ1-2 | 15 | TRBD1 | - | TRBV12-3/TRBV12-4 | TGTGCCAGCAGTCCCTACAGGGGGCAGGGCTATGGCTACACCTTC | CASSPYRGQGYGYTF
TRBJ1-4 | 14 | - | - | TRBV7-9 | TGTGCCAGCAGCTTAGGAGGCCGTAATGAAAAACTGTTTTTT | CASSLGGRNEKLFF
TRBJ1-1 | 13 | - | few | TRBV3-1 | TGTGCCAGCAGCTCCATACAGGGAACTGAAGCTTTCTTT | CASSSIQGTEAFF
TRBJ2-3 | 16 | TRBD1 | - | TRBV7-6 | TGTGCCAGCAGCTTAGCGCATGGACAGGGGGCAGATACGCAGTATTTT | CASSLAHGQGADTQYF
TRBJ2-7 | 18 | - | - | TRBV27 | TGTGCCAGCAGTTTCCAAGGCCGGCGTGGGACGGGAACCTACGAGCAGTACTTC | CASSFQGRRGTGTYEQYF
TRBJ2-3 | 19 | TRBD2 | - | TRBV28 | TGTGCCAGCAGTCTAGTAATCACTAGCGGGGGGGACTTGACAGATACGCAGTATTTT | CASSLVITSGGDLTDTQYF
TRBJ2-2 | 13 | - | few | TRBV6-1 | TGTGCCAGCAACGGGGGAGGTACCGGGGAGCTGTTTTTT | CASNGGGTGELFF
TRBJ2-3 | 16 | TRBD2 | - | TRBV10-2 | TGCGCCAGCAGTCGCTCTAGCGGGAGGCCCACAGATACGCAGTATTTT | CASSRSSGRPTDTQYF
TRBJ1-1 | 15 | TRBD1 | few | TRBV7-9 | TGTGCCAGCAGTCACCGCGACAGGGGGAACACTGAAGCTTTCTTT | CASSHRDRGNTEAFF
TRBJ2-2 | 14 | TRBD2 | few | TRBV5-1 | TGCGCCAGCAGCTTGGGACTAGCGGGCCCGGAGCTGTTTTTT | CASSLGLAGPELFF
TRBJ1-2 | 15 | TRBD1 | - | TRBV6-1 | TGTGCCAGCAGTGAAGAGGGGACAGGGGGAACTGGCTACACCTTC | CASSEEGTGGTGYTF
TRBJ2-1 | 16 | - | - | TRBV13 | TGTGCCAGCAGCTTAGTGGCAGGGCAGGCCTACAATGAGCAGTTCTTC | CASSLVAGQAYNEQFF
TRBJ2-2 | 17 | TRBD1 | few | TRBV12-3/TRBV12-4 | TGTGCCAGCAGACCCCAGACAGGGGGCGACGGCACCGGGGAGCTGTTTTTT | CASRPQTGGDGTGELFF
TRBJ2-3 | 15 | - | - | TRBV7-8 | TGTGCCAGCAGCCGGCGGACGGGCCCCACAGATACGCAGTATTTT | CASSRRTGPTDTQYF
TRBJ2-7 | 14 | - | few | TRBV12-3/TRBV12-4 | TGTGCCAGCAGTTTGGGAAAGGGGGGTCGGAAGCAGTACTTC | CASSLGKGGRKQYF
TRBJ2-3 | 14 | - | few | TRBV20-1 | TGCAGTGCTAGAGTGAGGGGCCACACAGATACGCAGTATTTT | CSARVRGHTDTQYF
TRBJ2-1 | 16 | TRBD1 | - | TRBV20-1 | TGCAGTGCAACCCGGGACAGGGGAATCTCCTACAATGAGCAGTTCTTC | CSATRDRGISYNEQFF
TRBJ2-3 | 15 | TRBD2 | few | TRBV4-3 | TGCGCCAGCAGCCGAGGGGGGACTAGCGGGAATACGCAGTATTTT | CASSRGGTSGNTQYF
TRBJ2-7 | 16 | TRBD1 | few | TRBV24-1 | TGTGCCACCAGTGACACCCGGGACAGGGCGTTCTACGAGCAGTACTTC | CATSDTRDRAFYEQYF
TRBJ2-2 | 14 | TRBD2 | few | TRBV28 | TGTGCCAGCAACCTAGCGGGGGGTTCCGGGGAGCTGTTTTTT | CASNLAGGSGELFF
TRBJ1-5 | 16 | TRBD1 | few | TRBV15 | TGTGCCACCAGCACGGGACAGGGTGTAAGCAATCAGCCCCAGCATTTT | CATSTGQGVSNQPQHF
TRBJ2-2 | 14 | - | few | TRBV5-5 | TGTGCCAGCAGCCACGGACAGTTCACCGGGGAGCTGTTTTTT | CASSHGQFTGELFF
TRBJ2-3 | 14 | TRBD1 | many | TRBV10-3 | TGTGCCACCGAGGACAGGGCAGGCACAGATACGCAGTATTTT | CATEDRAGTDTQYF
TRBJ1-2 | 13 | TRBD1 | few | TRBV12-3/TRBV12-4 | TGTGCCAGCAGTCCCTCGACAGGGGTTGGCTACACCTTC | CASSPSTGVGYTF
TRBJ1-1 | 14 | - | - | TRBV27 | TGTGCCAGCAAATTGGGGGGAGCGGACACTGAAGCTTTCTTT | CASKLGGADTEAFF
TRBJ1-6 | 17 | - | few | TRBV6-1 | TGTGCCAGCAGGAGGCAGGGGTCGGGGGTTTATAATTCACCCCTCCACTTT | CASRRQGSGVYNSPLHF
TRBJ2-2 | 13 | - | many | TRBV6-5 | TGTGCCAGCAGTTTCTGGGGGACCGGGGAGCTGTTTTTT | CASSFWGTGELFF
TRBJ2-5 | 13 | - | - | TRBV20-1 | TGCAGTGCTCCTATGGACATTTTGGAGACCCAGTACTTC | CSAPMDILETQYF
TRBJ2-5 | 15 | TRBD2 | many | TRBV7-2 | TGTGCCAGCAGCTTGACTAGCGGGGCCCAAGAGACCCAGTACTTC | CASSLTSGAQETQYF
TRBJ1-1 | 15 | - | few | TRBV28 | TGTGCCAGCAGTTTATTCGGGCTTCATGACACTGAAGCTTTCTTT | CASSLFGLHDTEAFF
TRBJ2-7 | 14 | - | - | TRBV7-2 | TGTGCCAGCAGCAATCTCGGAGGCTCCTACGAGCAGTACTTC | CASSNLGGSYEQYF
TRBJ2-2 | 14 | - | - | TRBV18 | TGTGCCAGCTCCCCCACGAGAGCCACCGGGGAGCTGTTTTTT | CASSPTRATGELFF
TRBJ1-1 | 13 | TRBD1 | few | TRBV7-2 | TGTGCCAGCAGCTCAGGACAGGGAATCGAAGCTTTCTTT | CASSSGQGIEAFF
TRBJ2-5 | 13 | - | - | TRBV7-2 | TGTGCCAGCAGCTTAAGATTAAGGGGGACCCAGTACTTC | CASSLRLRGTQYF
TRBJ2-3 | 17 | TRBD2 | - | TRBV7-9 | TGTGCCAGCAGCCAGGGACTAGCGGGGTCGGGGGCAGATACGCAGTATTTT | CASSQGLAGSGADTQYF
TRBJ2-3 | 16 | TRBD2 | - | TRBV27 | TGTGCCAGCAGTCACCGGACTAGCGGTAGCACAGATACGCAGTATTTT | CASSHRTSGSTDTQYF
TRBJ2-7 | 14 | - | few | TRBV5-1 | TGCGCCAGCAGCCTACAGGGTTGGGACTACGAGCAGTACTTC | CASSLQGWDYEQYF
TRBJ2-6 | 18 | - | many | TRBV18 | TGTGCCAGCTCACCAAAGGCAGGAACCCTCGACGGGGCCAACGTCCTGACTTTC | CASSPKAGTLDGANVLTF
TRBJ1-1 | 14 | - | few | TRBV5-1 | TGCGCCAGCAGCTTGGGACGCGGGGGCCCTGAAGCTTTCTTT | CASSLGRGGPEAFF
TRBJ2-3 | 15 | TRBD2 | - | TRBV20-1 | TGCAGTGCTAGACGACTAGCGGGACCCACAGATACGCAGTATTTT | CSARRLAGPTDTQYF
TRBJ2-3 | 15 | TRBD2 | - | TRBV12-3/TRBV12-4 | TGTGCCAGCAGTTCTACAGCGGGAGTGGGAGATACGCAGTATTTT | CASSSTAGVGDTQYF
TRBJ1-2 | 14 | - | - | TRBV30 | TGTGCCTGGAGAGAGACGGGATTTTTCTATGGCTACACCTTC | CAWRETGFFYGYTF
TRBJ2-5 | 16 | TRBD1 | few | TRBV3-1 | TGTGCCAGCAGCCGGCCGGGACAGGGGGGAATTGAGACCCAGTACTTC | CASSRPGQGGIETQYF
TRBJ2-2 | 18 | TRBD1 | - | TRBV12-3/TRBV12-4 | TGTACCTTCTGTTTCGGGACAGGGACGTTGTACGCTTACGGGGAGCTGTTTTTT | CTFCFGTGTLYAYGELFF
TRBJ2-2 | 17 | TRBD1 | - | TRBV7-9 | TGTGCCAGCAGCCTACAAGCCGGGACAGGGGTCACCGGGGAGCTGTTTTTT | CASSLQAGTGVTGELFF
TRBJ1-1 | 15 | - | - | TRBV4-3 | TGCGCCAGCAGCCAAGAGCTAGCACGGGGGGGCGAAGCTTTCTTT | CASSQELARGGEAFF
TRBJ2-3 | 17 | TRBD2 | - | TRBV20-1 | TGCAGTGCTAGAGATGGTGGACTAGCGGGAGTATCAGATACGCAGTATTTT | CSARDGGLAGVSDTQYF
TRBJ1-1 | 17 | TRBD1 | - | TRBV7-9 | TGTGCCAGCAGCCTACAAACCTGGGGACAGATAAACACTGAAGCTTTCTTT | CASSLQTWGQINTEAFF
TRBJ2-2 | 17 | - | few | TRBV7-9 | TGTGCCAGCAGCCATTTACTGGGGACTCTCAGCACCGGGGAGCTGTTTTTT | CASSHLLGTLSTGELFF
TRBJ2-3 | 14 | - | few | TRBV7-9 | TGTGCCAGCAGCTTAATCTCCATCACAGATACGCAGTATTTT | CASSLISITDTQYF
TRBJ1-1 | 14 | - | - | TRBV12-3/TRBV12-4 | TGTGCCAGCAGAATTACGCACCGTCGCACTGAAGCTTTCTTT | CASRITHRRTEAFF
TRBJ2-2 | 17 | - | few | TRBV27 | TGTGCCAGCAGCAGCCTCTACCACTTCGCGAACACCGGGGAGCTGTTTTTT | CASSSLYHFANTGELFF
TRBJ2-7 | 14 | - | few | TRBV5-1 | TGCGCCAGCAGCTTGGTCGGGGGTCGGAACGAGCAGTACTTC | CASSLVGGRNEQYF